Sequencing of this TCR beta chain was carried out in a study of read filtering for tumor transcriptome and immune sequencing. Study-level information: Among patients, roughly 17 were male and approximately 15 female, aged 47 to 80 (mean around 66). Study observations and caveats: The CD138-negative fraction was mixed bone marrow immune cells, not pure T cells. Dropping single-read clonotypes raised IR-seq and RNA-seq shared-clonotype correlation.

Every patient had bone marrow sampled while the disease was active. In germline, CDR1 is MNHEY, CDR2 SVGAGI. The J segment lost 9 bases and the V segment lost 4 bases, leaving 10 bases of the junction unmatched. This CDR3 has 15 residues. This clonotype came up many times. What it binds is unknown. From 300 to 450 ng of RNA, a library with molecular barcoded alpha/delta and beta/gamma adaptors was made. TCRdb passed the reads through MiXCR, listing each CDR3 protein once. This table holds roughly 130,000 distinct CDR3 sequences, approximately 13% found once. This chain links TRBV6-5 with TRBJ2-5; 11 nucleotides match TRBD2. The sequencing sample was made of a population of CD138-negative cells sorted from bone marrow. This sequence originates from a donor at least 40 years old with multiple myeloma. The CDR3 DNA sequence: TGTGCCAGCAGTTCCCTGCTAGCGGGGGGTCAGGCCCAGTACTTC. Translation gives CASSSLLAGGQAQYF.